This record covers a single T cell receptor beta chain. What it binds is unknown. This entry comes from a study of T cell responses to AZD1222 COVID-19 vaccine. The CDR3 consists of 13 residues. Germline V gene sequence: CDR1 SGHTA, CDR2 FQGNSA. V lost 7 bases and J 8 bases, leaving 17 bases between the germline ends. Profiling relied on immunoSEQ multiplex PCR, and the TCRdb table lists in-frame clones only, not all of them. The sample yields 120,000 to 150,000 clones, 90% to 95% seen once. Study-level results: Spike-specific TCR breadth rose after two AZD1222 doses, and depth rose as well. Among the donors, most were white British and more were female, and clonal diversity was possibly underestimated.

The clonotype originates from an adult in good health. This chain links TRBV7-2 with TRBJ1-2, with D perhaps matching TRBD1 (6 bases). The input for sequencing was peripheral blood, taken on day 0 of MenACWY control vaccination. CDR3 loop: CASTPTGASGYTF. The CDR3 DNA follows: TGTGCCAGCACCCCTACGGGGGCGTCGGGCTACACCTTC.